These 4 T cell receptor beta chains were all obtained from the same sample, sequenced in a study of shared clonotypes between healthy human individuals. The assay was immunoSEQ multiplex PCR, and TCRdb's table has in-frame clones only and misses some. Here the sample spans about 480,000 clones, 79% being singletons. Material: PBMCs. Source of these receptors: a woman in her 40s in good health. Some clones in this sample may be carry-over from other donors' samples.

The rearrangement joins TRBV30 to TRBJ2-3; 7 bases map to TRBD2. This CDR3 has 15 amino acids. Germline loops: CDR1 GTSNPN, CDR2 SVGIG (reference sequence). The J segment lost 0 bases and the V segment lost 2 bases, leaving 5 bases of the junction unmatched. CDR3 region: CAWSWNSGSTDTQYF. CDR3 nucleotides: TGTGCCTGGAGTTGGAATAGCGGGAGCACAGATACGCAGTATTTT.

V usage is TRBV2 and J usage is TRBJ1-5; D call uncertain. This CDR3 region has 12 residues. Germline V lookup: CDR1 SNHLY, CDR2 FYNNEI. Trimming stripped 7 bases from V and 6 bases from J, with 10 bases between. CDR3 nucleotides: TGTGCCAGCAAGGGTACGTTTCAGCCCCAGCATTTT. Translated: CASKGTFQPQHF. The full variable domain, in which reference TRBV2 and TRBJ1-5 provide the parts outside the CDR3, is EPEVTQTPSHQVTQMGQEVILRCVPISNHLYFYWYRQILGQKVEFLVSFYNNEISEKSEIFDDQFSVERPDGSNFTLKIRSTKLEDSAMYFCASKGTFQPQHFGDGTRLSIL.

V and J are TRBV5-4 and TRBJ2-2; TRBD2 matches at 8 bases. This CDR3 contains 17 residues. With 3 bases clipped from V and 4 bases from J, the junction kept 11 bases outside the gene matches. Germline V gene data show CDR1 as SGHNT and CDR2 as YYREEE (reference sequence). CDR3: CASSSQPGTRGTGELFF. The CDR3 nucleotides read TGTGCCAGCAGCTCTCAACCCGGGACTAGAGGCACCGGGGAGCTGTTTTTT.

The J gene is TRBJ1-1, the V gene TRBV29-1, with 8 bases that match TRBD1. Germline trimming cut 6 bases from V and 3 bases from J; bases unmatched to any gene: 3. Germline values: CDR1 SQVTM, CDR2 ANQGSEA. CDR3 length: 12 residues. The CDR3 DNA reads TGCAGCGTAGCGACAGGGGACACTGAAGCTTTCTTT. As protein: CSVATGDTEAFF.